A selection of T cell receptor beta chains follows, all from one sample in a study of blood T cell repertoires in COVID-19. Clones were sequenced by immunoSEQ multiplex PCR, and TCRdb holds only the in-frame ones, with some missing. The profile shows about 60,000 clones, about 84% of them singletons. The sample comprised peripheral blood. The receptors come from a human donor in a cohort sampled during active COVID-19. CDR3s include the opening cysteine and the closing phenylalanine or tryptophan. Fields, in order: clone size, J gene, CDR3 length, D gene, V gene, CDR3 DNA, CDR3 protein. The D gene is left open where the match is weak. Clone size appears in some rows only: once, few, many, or a class for an expanded clone.

abundance: -; j_gene: TRBJ2-7; len: 16; d_gene: TRBD1; v_gene: TRBV28; CDR3nt: TGTGCCAGCAGTTTATTCGGTTGGGGACAGTCCTACGAGCAGTACTTC; CDR3aa: CASSLFGWGQSYEQYF
abundance: -; j_gene: TRBJ2-7; len: 12; d_gene: -; v_gene: TRBV7-2; CDR3nt: TGTGCCAGCAGCAAGAAACGGGGCGAGCAGTACTTC; CDR3aa: CASSKKRGEQYF
abundance: -; j_gene: TRBJ1-1; len: 15; d_gene: TRBD1; v_gene: TRBV15; CDR3nt: TGTGCCACCAGCAGAGGGGGGACAGGAACACCTGAAGCTTTCTTT; CDR3aa: CATSRGGTGTPEAFF
abundance: -; j_gene: TRBJ2-1; len: 12; d_gene: -; v_gene: TRBV19; CDR3nt: TGTGCCAGTAGTACCCAGCTAGGTGAGCAGTTCTTC; CDR3aa: CASSTQLGEQFF
abundance: few; j_gene: TRBJ2-7; len: 15; d_gene: TRBD1; v_gene: TRBV6-5; CDR3nt: TGTGCCACTAAATTGAGACAGGGGGATGGTTTCGAGCAGTACTTC; CDR3aa: CATKLRQGDGFEQYF
abundance: -; j_gene: TRBJ2-4; len: 16; d_gene: -; v_gene: TRBV18; CDR3nt: TGTGCCAGCTCACCAGATGGTCGTGCGGGGGCAAACATTCAGTACTTC; CDR3aa: CASSPDGRAGANIQYF
abundance: -; j_gene: TRBJ2-7; len: 12; d_gene: -; v_gene: TRBV4-1; CDR3nt: TGCGCCAGCAGCCAAGTTCTCGGCGAGCAGTACTTC; CDR3aa: CASSQVLGEQYF
abundance: -; j_gene: TRBJ2-2; len: 17; d_gene: -; v_gene: TRBV18; CDR3nt: TGTGCCAGCTCACCACCGGGGGCAGGGCGCAGCACCGGGGAGCTGTTTTTT; CDR3aa: CASSPPGAGRSTGELFF
abundance: -; j_gene: TRBJ2-7; len: 14; d_gene: -; v_gene: TRBV5-1; CDR3nt: TGCGCCAGCAGCTTGATGCCGAGTTCCTACGAGCAGTACTTC; CDR3aa: CASSLMPSSYEQYF
abundance: -; j_gene: TRBJ2-7; len: 13; d_gene: -; v_gene: TRBV12-3/TRBV12-4; CDR3nt: TGTGCCAGCAACAGGGGACTCTCTTACGAGCAGTACTTC; CDR3aa: CASNRGLSYEQYF
abundance: once; j_gene: TRBJ2-7; len: 15; d_gene: TRBD1; v_gene: TRBV27; CDR3nt: TGTGCCAGCAGTTTAAGCGGGACAGGGAGCTACGAGCAGTACTTC; CDR3aa: CASSLSGTGSYEQYF
abundance: once; j_gene: TRBJ2-3; len: 14; d_gene: TRBD2; v_gene: TRBV12-5; CDR3nt: TGTGCTAGTGGCCGTAGCGGGGGAACAGATACGCAGTATTTT; CDR3aa: CASGRSGGTDTQYF
abundance: few; j_gene: TRBJ1-5; len: 13; d_gene: -; v_gene: TRBV6-5; CDR3nt: TGTGCCAGCAGATCGGCGGCCAGTCAGCCCCAGCATTTT; CDR3aa: CASRSAASQPQHF
abundance: -; j_gene: TRBJ2-3; len: 16; d_gene: -; v_gene: TRBV2; CDR3nt: TGTGCCAGCAGTGGACTGCGGGGCCTTAGCACAGATACGCAGTATTTT; CDR3aa: CASSGLRGLSTDTQYF
abundance: -; j_gene: TRBJ1-3; len: 14; d_gene: -; v_gene: TRBV3-1/TRBV3-2; CDR3nt: TGTGCCAGCAGCCAAGCGTACTCTGGAAACACCATATATTTT; CDR3aa: CASSQAYSGNTIYF
abundance: -; j_gene: TRBJ1-2; len: 15; d_gene: TRBD1; v_gene: TRBV18; CDR3nt: TGTGCCAGCTCACCCGGCAGACAGGGCGACTATGGCTACACCTTC; CDR3aa: CASSPGRQGDYGYTF
abundance: once; j_gene: TRBJ1-1; len: 15; d_gene: -; v_gene: TRBV5-6; CDR3nt: TGTGCCAGCAGCTTGGGCCCGGGGGAGAACACTGAAGCTTTCTTT; CDR3aa: CASSLGPGENTEAFF
abundance: few; j_gene: TRBJ1-4; len: 14; d_gene: -; v_gene: TRBV5-1; CDR3nt: TGCGCCAGCAGCTTGCAGTCCCCGGAGGGAAAACTGTTTTTT; CDR3aa: CASSLQSPEGKLFF
abundance: -; j_gene: TRBJ2-3; len: 14; d_gene: -; v_gene: TRBV19; CDR3nt: TGTGCCAGTAGTATAGGACATACCACAGATACGCAGTATTTT; CDR3aa: CASSIGHTTDTQYF
abundance: -; j_gene: TRBJ1-1; len: 18; d_gene: -; v_gene: TRBV4-1; CDR3nt: TGCGCCAGCAGCCAATACCTTGCTCCGGGACTCTCGAACACTGAAGCTTTCTTT; CDR3aa: CASSQYLAPGLSNTEAFF
abundance: few; j_gene: TRBJ1-2; len: 15; d_gene: -; v_gene: TRBV28; CDR3nt: TGTGCCAGCAGTGCGGGGGGAGGGGACTCCTATGGCTACACCTTC; CDR3aa: CASSAGGGDSYGYTF
abundance: -; j_gene: TRBJ1-6; len: 14; d_gene: -; v_gene: TRBV19; CDR3nt: TGTGCCAGTAGTATCGCCAGGACTAACTCACCCCTCCACTTT; CDR3aa: CASSIARTNSPLHF
abundance: -; j_gene: TRBJ1-5; len: 15; d_gene: -; v_gene: TRBV5-8; CDR3nt: TGTGCCAGCAGCTTACAGGGTTATAGCAATCAGCCCCTGCTTTTT; CDR3aa: CASSLQGYSNQPLLF
abundance: -; j_gene: TRBJ1-2; len: 15; d_gene: -; v_gene: TRBV6-5; CDR3nt: TGTGCCAGCAGGAGAACAGGGAAAGCCAACTATGGCTACACCTTC; CDR3aa: CASRRTGKANYGYTF
abundance: -; j_gene: TRBJ2-5; len: 14; d_gene: -; v_gene: TRBV5-1; CDR3nt: TGCGCCAGCAGCTTGTTACAGACTACCGGGACCCAGTACTTC; CDR3aa: CASSLLQTTGTQYF
abundance: -; j_gene: TRBJ2-7; len: 14; d_gene: TRBD1; v_gene: TRBV5-8; CDR3nt: TGTGCCAGCAGCTTCGGACAGGGGGTCTACGAGCAGTACTTC; CDR3aa: CASSFGQGVYEQYF
abundance: -; j_gene: TRBJ2-3; len: 15; d_gene: TRBD1; v_gene: TRBV10-3; CDR3nt: TGTGCCATCAGCTCCGGACAGGGGGCCTCAGATACGCAGTATTTT; CDR3aa: CAISSGQGASDTQYF
abundance: -; j_gene: TRBJ2-3; len: 15; d_gene: TRBD2; v_gene: TRBV5-1; CDR3nt: TGCGCCAGCAGCTTGGTTGGCGGGGGGATAGATACGCAGTATTTT; CDR3aa: CASSLVGGGIDTQYF
abundance: -; j_gene: TRBJ1-1; len: 11; d_gene: -; v_gene: TRBV19; CDR3nt: TGTGCCAGTCGACAGTACACTGAAGCTTTCTTT; CDR3aa: CASRQYTEAFF
abundance: -; j_gene: TRBJ1-5; len: 14; d_gene: -; v_gene: TRBV18; CDR3nt: TGTGCCAGCTCACCAGGCCGATCCAATCAGCCCCAGCATTTT; CDR3aa: CASSPGRSNQPQHF
abundance: -; j_gene: TRBJ2-1; len: 11; d_gene: -; v_gene: TRBV9; CDR3nt: TGTGCCAGCAGCGTAGGGCAAAAGCAGTTCTTC; CDR3aa: CASSVGQKQFF
abundance: -; j_gene: TRBJ1-2; len: 15; d_gene: -; v_gene: TRBV4-3; CDR3nt: TGCGCCAGCAGCCGGAGTCCCGCCGGTAACTATGGCTACACCTTC; CDR3aa: CASSRSPAGNYGYTF
abundance: -; j_gene: TRBJ2-5; len: 14; d_gene: TRBD1; v_gene: TRBV6-2/TRBV6-3; CDR3nt: TGTGCCAGCAGTTACTTAGGGGGCAGCGAGACCCAGTACTTC; CDR3aa: CASSYLGGSETQYF
abundance: -; j_gene: TRBJ2-5; len: 13; d_gene: -; v_gene: TRBV6-1; CDR3nt: TGTGCCAGCAGTTTTTCCAGGGGAGAGACCCAGTACTTC; CDR3aa: CASSFSRGETQYF
abundance: -; j_gene: TRBJ1-4; len: 15; d_gene: -; v_gene: TRBV5-1; CDR3nt: TGCGCCAGCACCTCCGGGGGGCGGCTTAACGAAAAACTGTTTTTT; CDR3aa: CASTSGGRLNEKLFF
abundance: -; j_gene: TRBJ2-7; len: 13; d_gene: -; v_gene: TRBV4-3; CDR3nt: TGCGCCAGCAGCAAGGGGGAATCCTACGAGCAGTACTTC; CDR3aa: CASSKGESYEQYF
abundance: -; j_gene: TRBJ2-3; len: 14; d_gene: TRBD2; v_gene: TRBV27; CDR3nt: TGTGCCAGCAGTTTTAGGCTAGCGGGGTTGACGCAGTATTTT; CDR3aa: CASSFRLAGLTQYF
abundance: -; j_gene: TRBJ2-1; len: 16; d_gene: TRBD2; v_gene: TRBV4-3; CDR3nt: TGCGCCAGCAGCCGACAAAAGGGGACTACCTACAATGAGCAGTTCTTC; CDR3aa: CASSRQKGTTYNEQFF
abundance: -; j_gene: TRBJ1-4; len: 15; d_gene: TRBD1; v_gene: TRBV7-8; CDR3nt: TGTGCCAGCAGCTCCACAGGGGTAACTAATGAAAAACTGTTTTTT; CDR3aa: CASSSTGVTNEKLFF
abundance: -; j_gene: TRBJ1-2; len: 14; d_gene: -; v_gene: TRBV4-1; CDR3nt: TGCGCCAGCAGCCAAGCGACATCGCGTACGGGCTACACCTTC; CDR3aa: CASSQATSRTGYTF
abundance: few; j_gene: TRBJ2-1; len: 14; d_gene: TRBD2; v_gene: TRBV30; CDR3nt: TGTGCCTGGAGGCCGGGGGGGGTCACGAATGAGCAGTTCTTC; CDR3aa: CAWRPGGVTNEQFF
abundance: -; j_gene: TRBJ2-5; len: 16; d_gene: TRBD1; v_gene: TRBV7-6; CDR3nt: TGTGCCAGCAGCTCAGGACAGGGTCTGGGGCAAGAGACCCAGTACTTC; CDR3aa: CASSSGQGLGQETQYF
abundance: -; j_gene: TRBJ2-1; len: 16; d_gene: -; v_gene: TRBV19; CDR3nt: TGTGCCAGTAGACCATCCTACCGGGACTTAAGAAATGAGCAGTTCTTC; CDR3aa: CASRPSYRDLRNEQFF
abundance: -; j_gene: TRBJ1-4; len: 15; d_gene: -; v_gene: TRBV5-1; CDR3nt: TGCGCCAGCAGCTTTGGGGGGGCGGCTAATGAAAAACTGTTTTTT; CDR3aa: CASSFGGAANEKLFF
abundance: -; j_gene: TRBJ1-2; len: 14; d_gene: -; v_gene: TRBV7-2; CDR3nt: TGTGCCAGCAGCTCCGGCGGGGGCGACTATGGCTACACCTTC; CDR3aa: CASSSGGGDYGYTF
abundance: few; j_gene: TRBJ2-1; len: 14; d_gene: -; v_gene: TRBV24-1; CDR3nt: TGTGCCACCACTCCGGGGGGCAGGGTGAATGAGCAGTTCTTC; CDR3aa: CATTPGGRVNEQFF
abundance: -; j_gene: TRBJ1-2; len: 12; d_gene: -; v_gene: TRBV3-1/TRBV3-2; CDR3nt: TGTGCCAGCAGCCAAGCCATCTATGGCTACACCTTC; CDR3aa: CASSQAIYGYTF
abundance: -; j_gene: TRBJ1-1; len: 13; d_gene: TRBD1; v_gene: TRBV5-8; CDR3nt: TGTGCCAGCAGCTCCGACAGGGGCACTGAAGCTTTCTTT; CDR3aa: CASSSDRGTEAFF
abundance: -; j_gene: TRBJ1-5; len: 15; d_gene: TRBD1; v_gene: TRBV30; CDR3nt: TGTGCCTGGAGTGTACGGACAGGGTGGAATCAGCCCCAGCATTTT; CDR3aa: CAWSVRTGWNQPQHF
abundance: -; j_gene: TRBJ1-6; len: 15; d_gene: -; v_gene: TRBV27; CDR3nt: TGTGCCAGCAGTTTGGGGGGGACAAAAGGGTCACCCCTCCACTTT; CDR3aa: CASSLGGTKGSPLHF
abundance: once; j_gene: TRBJ1-2; len: 12; d_gene: -; v_gene: TRBV6-2/TRBV6-3; CDR3nt: TGTGCCAGCAGCCTAGGGGTTTCTGGCTACACCTTC; CDR3aa: CASSLGVSGYTF
abundance: -; j_gene: TRBJ1-2; len: 13; d_gene: -; v_gene: TRBV18; CDR3nt: TGTGTCATGTCCCCAGGGCGCAACTATGGCTACACCTTC; CDR3aa: CVMSPGRNYGYTF
abundance: -; j_gene: TRBJ2-7; len: 15; d_gene: -; v_gene: TRBV7-3; CDR3nt: TGTGCCAGCAGCTTAGGCCCCGGAGGAACCTACGAGCAGTACTTC; CDR3aa: CASSLGPGGTYEQYF
abundance: -; j_gene: TRBJ2-7; len: 14; d_gene: -; v_gene: TRBV18; CDR3nt: TGTGCCAGCTCACCTAACCACCACGGTTACGAGCAGTACTTC; CDR3aa: CASSPNHHGYEQYF
abundance: -; j_gene: TRBJ2-1; len: 16; d_gene: -; v_gene: TRBV7-6; CDR3nt: TGTGCCAGCAGCTTATCTTTGGGGCGCCCCTACAATGAGCAGTTCTTC; CDR3aa: CASSLSLGRPYNEQFF